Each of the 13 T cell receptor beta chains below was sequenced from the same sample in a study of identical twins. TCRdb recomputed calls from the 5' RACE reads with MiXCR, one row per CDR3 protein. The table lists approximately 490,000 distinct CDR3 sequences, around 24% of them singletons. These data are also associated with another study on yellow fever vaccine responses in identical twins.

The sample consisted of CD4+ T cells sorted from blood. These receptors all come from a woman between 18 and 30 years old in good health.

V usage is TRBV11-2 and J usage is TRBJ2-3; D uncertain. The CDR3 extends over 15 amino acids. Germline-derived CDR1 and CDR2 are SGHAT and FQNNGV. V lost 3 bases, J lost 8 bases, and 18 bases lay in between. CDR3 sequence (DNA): TGTGCCAGCAGCTTTATGGGCCAGGTTGTGGGTACGCAGTATTTT. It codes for CASSFMGQVVGTQYF. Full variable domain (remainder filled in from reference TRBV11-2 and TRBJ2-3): EAGVAQSPRYKIIEKRQSVAFWCNPISGHATLYWYQQILGQGPKLLIQFQNNGVVDDSQLPKDRFSAERLKGVDSTLKIQPAKLEDSAVYLCASSFMGQVVGTQYFGPGTRLTVL.

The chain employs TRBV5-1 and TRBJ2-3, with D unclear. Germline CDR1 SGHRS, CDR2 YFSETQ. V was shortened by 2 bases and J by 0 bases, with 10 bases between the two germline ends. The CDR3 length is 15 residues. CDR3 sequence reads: CASSFTLTSTDTQYF. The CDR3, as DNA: TGCGCCAGCAGCTTCACATTAACAAGCACAGATACGCAGTATTTT.

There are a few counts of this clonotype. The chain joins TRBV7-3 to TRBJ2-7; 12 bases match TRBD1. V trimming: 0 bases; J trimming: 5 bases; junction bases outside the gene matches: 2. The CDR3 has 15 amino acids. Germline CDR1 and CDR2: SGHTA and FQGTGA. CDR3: CASSLTGTGGHEQYF. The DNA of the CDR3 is TGTGCCAGCAGCTTAACCGGGACAGGGGGCCACGAGCAGTACTTC.

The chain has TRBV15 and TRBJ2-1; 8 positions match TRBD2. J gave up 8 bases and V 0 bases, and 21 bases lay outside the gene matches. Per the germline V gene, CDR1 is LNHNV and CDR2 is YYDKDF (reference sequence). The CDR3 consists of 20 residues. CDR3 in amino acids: CATSRDPQKVSGSRGDEQFF. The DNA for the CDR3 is TGTGCCACCAGCAGAGACCCCCAAAAGGTCAGCGGGAGCCGAGGGGATGAGCAGTTCTTC.

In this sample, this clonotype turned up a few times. The chain's CDR3 is CATSRDSPYQPQHF. DNA of the CDR3: TGTGCCACCAGCAGAGATAGCCCTTATCAGCCCCAGCATTTT. The J gene is TRBJ1-5, the V gene TRBV15, with D unclear. Germline loops: CDR1 LNHNV, CDR2 YYDKDF (reference sequence). The CDR3 extends over 14 amino acids. Trimming removed 0 bases from V and 5 bases from J, with 8 bases in between.

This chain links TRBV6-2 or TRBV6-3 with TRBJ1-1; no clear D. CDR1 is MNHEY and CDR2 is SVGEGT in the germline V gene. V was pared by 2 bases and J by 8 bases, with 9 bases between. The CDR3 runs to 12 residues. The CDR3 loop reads CASSYPGWEAFF. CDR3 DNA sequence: TGTGCCAGCAGTTACCCAGGATGGGAAGCTTTCTTT.

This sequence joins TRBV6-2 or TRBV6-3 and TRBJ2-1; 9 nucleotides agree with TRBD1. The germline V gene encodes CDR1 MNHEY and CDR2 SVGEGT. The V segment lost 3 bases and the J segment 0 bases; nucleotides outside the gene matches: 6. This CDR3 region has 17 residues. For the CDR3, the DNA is TGTGCCAGCAGTTATGGGGGGACAGGGAGCTCCTACAATGAGCAGTTCTTC. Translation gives CASSYGGTGSSYNEQFF.

CDR3 region: CASSLDWAAYNEQFF. CDR3 nucleotides: TGTGCCAGCAGCTTGGATTGGGCAGCTTACAATGAGCAGTTCTTC. V is TRBV5-4 and J is TRBJ2-1; D is ambiguous. V lost 0 bases, J lost 4 bases, and 11 bases lay in between. CDR3 size: 15 residues. Germline loops: CDR1 SGHNT, CDR2 YYREEE (reference sequence).

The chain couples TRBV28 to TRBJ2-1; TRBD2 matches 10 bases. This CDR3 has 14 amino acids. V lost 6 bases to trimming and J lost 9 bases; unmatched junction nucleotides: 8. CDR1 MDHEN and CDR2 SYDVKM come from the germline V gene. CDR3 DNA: TGTGCCAGCAGAGGAGCGGGAGGGCCCGGTGAGCAGTTCTTC. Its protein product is CASRGAGGPGEQFF.

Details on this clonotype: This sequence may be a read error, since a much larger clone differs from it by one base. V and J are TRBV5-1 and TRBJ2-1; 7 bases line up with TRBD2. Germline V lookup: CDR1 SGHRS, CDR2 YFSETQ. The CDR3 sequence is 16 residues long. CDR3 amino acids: CPSKPAETSVYNEQFF. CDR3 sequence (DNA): TGCCCCAGCAAACCGGCGGAAACTAGCGTCTACAATGAGCAGTTCTTC.

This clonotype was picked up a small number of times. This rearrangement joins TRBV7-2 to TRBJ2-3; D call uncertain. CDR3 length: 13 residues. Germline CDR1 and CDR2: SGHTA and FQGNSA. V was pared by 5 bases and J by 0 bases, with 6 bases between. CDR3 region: CASSTSSTDTQYF. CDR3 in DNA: TGTGCCAGCAGCACCAGCAGCACAGATACGCAGTATTTT.

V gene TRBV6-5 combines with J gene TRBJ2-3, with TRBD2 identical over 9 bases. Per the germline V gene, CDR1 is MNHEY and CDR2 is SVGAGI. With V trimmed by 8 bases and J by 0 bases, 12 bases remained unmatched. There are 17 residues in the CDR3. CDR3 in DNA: TGTGCCAGCGTCTACCGCGGAACTAGCGGGAGCACAGATACGCAGTATTTT. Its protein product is CASVYRGTSGSTDTQYF.

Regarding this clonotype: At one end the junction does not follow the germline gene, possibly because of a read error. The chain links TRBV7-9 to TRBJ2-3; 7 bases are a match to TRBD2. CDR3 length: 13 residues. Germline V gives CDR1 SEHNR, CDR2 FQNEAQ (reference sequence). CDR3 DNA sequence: TGTGCCAGCAGAGAGCGGGGCACTGATACGCAGTATTTT. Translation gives CASRERGTDTQYF.